These 5 T cell receptor beta chains share one sample of origin, sequenced in a study of blood T cell repertoires in COVID-19. TCRdb's copy holds only in-frame clones and misses some; the assay was immunoSEQ multiplex PCR. The data contain 150,000 to 200,000 clones, 65% to 90% of them singletons. Sequencing was carried out using peripheral blood. The receptors originated from a human donor in a cohort sampled during active COVID-19.

The V and J genes are TRBV18 and TRBJ2-7; 7 bases are a match to TRBD2. Germline V gene sequence: CDR1 KGHSH, CDR2 LQKENI. V lost 3 bases to trimming and J lost 5 bases; unmatched junction nucleotides: 10. There are 15 residues in the CDR3. The CDR3 nucleotides read TGTGCCAGCTCACCTGGGACTACTCTCGGGCACGAGCAGTACTTC. Residues: CASSPGTTLGHEQYF.

This chain connects TRBV9 to TRBJ2-1; 9 nucleotides agree with TRBD1. The CDR3 is 15 amino acids. Germline assignment: CDR1 SGDLS and CDR2 YYNGEE. The V gene end was trimmed by 3 bases and the J gene end by 4 bases; junction bases not matched to a gene: 5. The CDR3 spells CASSGGQGIYNEQFF. The DNA for the CDR3 is TGTGCCAGCAGCGGGGGACAGGGCATATACAATGAGCAGTTCTTC.

The chain combines TRBV2 with TRBJ2-7, with D possibly TRBD2 on 6 matching bases. CDR3 length: 16 residues. V was pared by 0 bases and J by 0 bases, with 12 bases between. Per the germline V gene, CDR1 is SNHLY and CDR2 is FYNNEI. CDR3 sequence (DNA): TGTGCCAGCAGTGAAGCCGCGGGGTTCAGCTCCTACGAGCAGTACTTC. Protein product: CASSEAAGFSSYEQYF.

In nucleotides, the CDR3 is TGTGCCAGTAGTCCCGGGAAAATCTATGGCTACACCTTC. Its protein is CASSPGKIYGYTF. This sequence joins TRBV19 and TRBJ1-2; D is ambiguous. The V gene's germline CDR1 is LNHDA and CDR2 SQIVND (reference sequence). This CDR3 has 13 amino acids. The V end was cut by 5 bases, the J end by 4 bases, with 11 bases between. The complete variable domain, with remaining parts taken from reference TRBV19 and TRBJ1-2, reads DGGITQSPKYLFRKEGQNVTLSCEQNLNHDAMYWYRQDPGQGLRLIYYSQIVNDFQKGDIAEGYSVSREKKESFPLTVTSAQKNPTAFYLCASSPGKIYGYTFGSGTRLTVV.

This chain joins TRBV14 and TRBJ1-1; D is unclear. Germline V lookup: CDR1 SGHDN, CDR2 FVKESK. Trimming left V 2 bases short and J 4 bases short, with 17 bases between. CDR3 size: 16 residues. The CDR3 region is CASSQLVLVRATEAFF. The CDR3 DNA reads TGTGCCAGCAGCCAATTGGTCCTTGTGAGGGCCACTGAAGCTTTCTTT.